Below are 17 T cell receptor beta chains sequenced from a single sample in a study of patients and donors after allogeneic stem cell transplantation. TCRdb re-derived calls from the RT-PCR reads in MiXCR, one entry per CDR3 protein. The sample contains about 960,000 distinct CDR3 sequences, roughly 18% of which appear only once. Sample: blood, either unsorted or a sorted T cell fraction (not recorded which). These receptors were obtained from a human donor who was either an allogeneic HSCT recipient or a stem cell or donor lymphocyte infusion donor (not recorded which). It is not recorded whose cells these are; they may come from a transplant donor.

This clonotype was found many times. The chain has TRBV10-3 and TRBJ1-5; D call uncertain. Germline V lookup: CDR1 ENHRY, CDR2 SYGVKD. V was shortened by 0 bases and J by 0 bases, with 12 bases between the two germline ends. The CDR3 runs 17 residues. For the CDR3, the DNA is TGTGCCATCAGTGAGTCGCCTCGTGGCTATAGCAATCAGCCCCAGCATTTT. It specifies CAISESPRGYSNQPQHF.

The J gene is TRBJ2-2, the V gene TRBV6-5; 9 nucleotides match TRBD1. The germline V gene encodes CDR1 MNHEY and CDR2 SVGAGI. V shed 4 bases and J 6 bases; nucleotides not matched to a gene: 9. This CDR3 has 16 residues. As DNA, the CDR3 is TGTGCCAGCAGTTGGAGGACAGGGGCGGTGGCCGGGGAGCTGTTTTTT. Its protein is CASSWRTGAVAGELFF.

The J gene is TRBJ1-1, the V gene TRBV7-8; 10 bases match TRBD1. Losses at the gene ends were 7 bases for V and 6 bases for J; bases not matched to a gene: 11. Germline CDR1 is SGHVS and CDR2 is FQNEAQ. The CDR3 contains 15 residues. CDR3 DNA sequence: TGTGCCAGCACTCCGGGACAGGGGAGGGTGGCTGAAGCTTTCTTT. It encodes CASTPGQGRVAEAFF.

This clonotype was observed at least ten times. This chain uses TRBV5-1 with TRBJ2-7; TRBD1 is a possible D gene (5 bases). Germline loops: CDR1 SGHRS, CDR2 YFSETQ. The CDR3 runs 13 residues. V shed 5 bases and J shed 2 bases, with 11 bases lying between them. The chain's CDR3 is CASRFDRAYEQYF. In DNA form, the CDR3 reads TGCGCCAGCAGATTCGACAGAGCCTACGAGCAGTACTTC. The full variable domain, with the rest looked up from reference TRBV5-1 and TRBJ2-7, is KAGVTQTPRYLIKTRGQQVTLSCSPISGHRSVSWYQQTPGQGLQFLFEYFSETQRNKGNFPGRFSGRQFSNSRSEMNVSTLELGDSALYLCASRFDRAYEQYFGPGTRLTVT.

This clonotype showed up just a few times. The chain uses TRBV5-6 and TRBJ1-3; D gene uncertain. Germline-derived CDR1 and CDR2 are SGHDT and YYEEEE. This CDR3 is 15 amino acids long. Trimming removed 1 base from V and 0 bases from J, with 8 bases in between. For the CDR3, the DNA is TGTGCCAGCAGCTTGAGCAGGTTCTCTGGAAACACCATATATTTT. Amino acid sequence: CASSLSRFSGNTIYF.

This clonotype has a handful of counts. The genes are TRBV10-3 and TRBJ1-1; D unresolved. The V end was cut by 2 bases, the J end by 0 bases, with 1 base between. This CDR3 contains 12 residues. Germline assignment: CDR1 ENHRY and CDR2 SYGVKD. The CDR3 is CAISELNTEAFF. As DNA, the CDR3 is TGTGCCATCAGTGAGCTGAACACTGAAGCTTTCTTT.

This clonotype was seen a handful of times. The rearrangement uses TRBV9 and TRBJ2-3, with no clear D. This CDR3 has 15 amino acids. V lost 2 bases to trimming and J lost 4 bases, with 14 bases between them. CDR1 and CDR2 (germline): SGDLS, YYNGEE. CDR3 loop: CASSVAPGLADTQYF. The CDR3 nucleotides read TGTGCCAGCAGCGTCGCTCCGGGCCTGGCAGATACGCAGTATTTT.

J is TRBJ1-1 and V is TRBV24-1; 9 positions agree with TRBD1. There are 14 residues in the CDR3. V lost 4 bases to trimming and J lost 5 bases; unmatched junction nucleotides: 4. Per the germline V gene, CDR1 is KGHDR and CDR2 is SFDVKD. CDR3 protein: CATSDDRGSTEAFF. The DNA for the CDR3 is TGTGCCACCAGTGACGACAGGGGGAGTACTGAAGCTTTCTTT.

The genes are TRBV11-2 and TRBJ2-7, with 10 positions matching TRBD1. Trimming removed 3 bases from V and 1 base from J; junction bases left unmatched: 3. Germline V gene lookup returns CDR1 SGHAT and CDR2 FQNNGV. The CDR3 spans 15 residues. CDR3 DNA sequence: TGTGCCAGCAGCTTCCTGGGACAGGGGTCCTACGAGCAGTACTTC. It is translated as CASSFLGQGSYEQYF. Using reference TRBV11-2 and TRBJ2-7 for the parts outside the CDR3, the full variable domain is EAGVAQSPRYKIIEKRQSVAFWCNPISGHATLYWYQQILGQGPKLLIQFQNNGVVDDSQLPKDRFSAERLKGVDSTLKIQPAKLEDSAVYLCASSFLGQGSYEQYFGPGTRLTVT.

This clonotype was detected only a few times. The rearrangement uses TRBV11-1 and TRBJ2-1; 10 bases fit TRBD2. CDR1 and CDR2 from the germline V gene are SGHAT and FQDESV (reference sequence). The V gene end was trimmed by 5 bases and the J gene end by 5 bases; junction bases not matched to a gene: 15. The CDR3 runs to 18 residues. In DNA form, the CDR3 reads TGTGCCAGCAGCCACCCGAAGCGGGAGGGCCCTAGAAACAATGAGCAGTTCTTC. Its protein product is CASSHPKREGPRNNEQFF. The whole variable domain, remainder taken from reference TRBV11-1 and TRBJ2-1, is EAEVAQSPRYKITEKSQAVAFWCDPISGHATLYWYRQILGQGPELLVQFQDESVVDDSQLPKDRFSAERLKGVDSTLKIQPAELGDSAMYLCASSHPKREGPRNNEQFFGPGTRLTVL.

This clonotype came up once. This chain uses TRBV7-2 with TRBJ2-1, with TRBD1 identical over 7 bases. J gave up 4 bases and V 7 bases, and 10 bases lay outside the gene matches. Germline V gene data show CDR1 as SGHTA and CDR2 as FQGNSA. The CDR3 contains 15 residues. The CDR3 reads CASKTQGRDYNEQFF. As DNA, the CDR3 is TGTGCCAGCAAGACACAGGGGCGAGATTACAATGAGCAGTTCTTC.

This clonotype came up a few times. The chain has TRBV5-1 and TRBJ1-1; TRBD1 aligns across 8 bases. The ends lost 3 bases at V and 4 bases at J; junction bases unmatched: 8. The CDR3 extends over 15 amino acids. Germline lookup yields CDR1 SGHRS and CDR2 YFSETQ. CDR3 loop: CASSWQGAGTTEAFF. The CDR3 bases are TGCGCCAGCAGCTGGCAGGGGGCAGGGACCACTGAAGCTTTCTTT.

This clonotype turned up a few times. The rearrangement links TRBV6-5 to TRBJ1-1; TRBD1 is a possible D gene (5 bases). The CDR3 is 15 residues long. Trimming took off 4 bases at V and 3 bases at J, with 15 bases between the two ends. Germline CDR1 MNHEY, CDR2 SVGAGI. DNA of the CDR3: TGTGCCAGCAGTTTGCTGTGGGGGGGTCACACTGAAGCTTTCTTT. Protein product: CASSLLWGGHTEAFF.

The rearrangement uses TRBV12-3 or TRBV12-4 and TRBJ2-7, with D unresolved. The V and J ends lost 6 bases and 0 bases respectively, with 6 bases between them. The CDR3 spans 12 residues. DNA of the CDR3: TGTGCCAGCAGCATCCCCTCCTACGAGCAGTACTTC. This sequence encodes CASSIPSYEQYF.

The CDR3 DNA reads as TGCAGTCTACTTACTAGCGGGAGGGCCGTGGATACGCAGTATTTT. This sequence encodes CSLLTSGRAVDTQYF. The V and J genes are TRBV20-1 and TRBJ2-3; 13 bases are shared with TRBD2. The V and J ends lost 8 bases and 6 bases, in that order; junction bases with no gene match: 11. CDR1 is DFQATT and CDR2 is SNEGSKA in the germline V gene (reference sequence). This CDR3 has 15 amino acids.

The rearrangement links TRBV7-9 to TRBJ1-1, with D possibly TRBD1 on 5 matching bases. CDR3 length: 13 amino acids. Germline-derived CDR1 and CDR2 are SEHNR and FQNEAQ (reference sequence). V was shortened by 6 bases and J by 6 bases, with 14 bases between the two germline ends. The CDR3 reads CASSSAGRAEAFF. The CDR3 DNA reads TGTGCCAGCAGTTCCGCGGGCAGGGCTGAAGCTTTCTTT.

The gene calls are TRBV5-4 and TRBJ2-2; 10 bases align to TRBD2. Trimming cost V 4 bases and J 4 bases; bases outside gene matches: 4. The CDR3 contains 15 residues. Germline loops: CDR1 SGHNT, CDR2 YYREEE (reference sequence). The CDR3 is CASSTSSGSTGELFF. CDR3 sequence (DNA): TGTGCCAGCAGCACATCTAGCGGGAGCACCGGGGAGCTGTTTTTT. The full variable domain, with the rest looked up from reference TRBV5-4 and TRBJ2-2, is ETGVTQSPTHLIKTRGQQVTLRCSSQSGHNTVSWYQQALGQGPQFIFQYYREEENGRGNFPPRFSGLQFPNYSSELNVNALELDDSALYLCASSTSSGSTGELFFGEGSRLTVL.